The count of the clone carrying this T cell receptor (beta chain) is one. Germline V CDR1 and CDR2: MDHEN, SYDVKM. The V end was cut by 2 bases, the J end by 7 bases, with 9 bases between. This CDR3 region has 13 residues. The data are from a study of blood T cell repertoires in COVID-19. The wider study: There were acute and convalescent COVID-19 samples, and they came from the United States, Italy and Spain. From T cells, B-cell-depleted T cells, or PBMCs came the material, which was cDNA or gDNA.

Under the authors' procedure: By means of reference gene primer amplification, nucleated cell counts were estimated. The assay was immunoSEQ multiplex PCR, and TCRdb's table has in-frame clones only and misses some. V, J and clone size derive from that table, while D and trimming were established from the DNA sequence. The sample contains approximately 200,000 clones, 88% of which appear only once. The sample taken for sequencing was peripheral blood. The V and J genes are TRBV28 and TRBJ1-3; unclear D gene. The sequence was collected from an older man with acute or convalescent COVID-19. The CDR3: CASSLAGRNTIYF. The CDR3 region has the DNA TGTGCCAGCAGTTTAGCGGGTCGTAACACCATATATTTT.